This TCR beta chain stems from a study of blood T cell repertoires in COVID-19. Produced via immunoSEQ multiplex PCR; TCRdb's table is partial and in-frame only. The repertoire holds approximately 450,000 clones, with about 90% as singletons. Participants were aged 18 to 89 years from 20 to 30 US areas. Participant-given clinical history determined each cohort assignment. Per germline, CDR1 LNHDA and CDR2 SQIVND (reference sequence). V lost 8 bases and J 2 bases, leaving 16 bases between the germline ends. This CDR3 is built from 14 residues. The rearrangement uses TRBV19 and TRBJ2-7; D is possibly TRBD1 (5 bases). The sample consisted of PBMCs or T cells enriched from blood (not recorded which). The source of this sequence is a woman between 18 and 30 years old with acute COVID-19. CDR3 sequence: CASQGRQSPYEQYF. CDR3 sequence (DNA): TGTGCCAGTCAAGGCCGACAGTCGCCCTACGAGCAGTACTTC. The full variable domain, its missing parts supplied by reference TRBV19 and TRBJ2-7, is DGGITQSPKYLFRKEGQNVTLSCEQNLNHDAMYWYRQDPGQGLRLIYYSQIVNDFQKGDIAEGYSVSREKKESFPLTVTSAQKNPTAFYLCASQGRQSPYEQYFGPGTRLTVT.